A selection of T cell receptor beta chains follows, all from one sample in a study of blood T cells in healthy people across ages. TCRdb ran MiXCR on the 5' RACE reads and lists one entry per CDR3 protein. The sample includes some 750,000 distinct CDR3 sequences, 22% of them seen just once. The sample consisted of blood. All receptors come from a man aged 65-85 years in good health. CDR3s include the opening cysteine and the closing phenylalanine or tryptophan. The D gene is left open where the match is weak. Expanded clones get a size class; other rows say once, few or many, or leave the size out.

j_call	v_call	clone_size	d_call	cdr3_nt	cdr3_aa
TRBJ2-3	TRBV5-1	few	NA	TGCGCCAGCAGCTTGGAAGGACCACCTACAGATACGCAGTATTTT	CASSLEGPPTDTQYF
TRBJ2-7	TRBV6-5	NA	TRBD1	TGTGCCAGCAGTTTGGACAGGGACTACGAGCAGTACTTC	CASSLDRDYEQYF
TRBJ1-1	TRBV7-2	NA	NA	TGTGCCAGCAGCCTCGCGTATCCATTCCAGAGAGTCGGAACTGAAGCTTTCTTT	CASSLAYPFQRVGTEAFF
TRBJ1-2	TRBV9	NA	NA	TGTGCCAGCAGCGTAGACGGAGTTAACTATGGCTACACCTTC	CASSVDGVNYGYTF
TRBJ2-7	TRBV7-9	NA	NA	TGTGCCATCCAGAGGGGGGGAGCCTACGAGCAGTACTTC	CAIQRGGAYEQYF
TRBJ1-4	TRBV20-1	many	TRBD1	TGCAGTGCTAGAACAGGGGTAAATGAAAAACTGTTTTTT	CSARTGVNEKLFF
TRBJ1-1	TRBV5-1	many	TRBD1	TGCGCCAGCAGCTTGGGGGACAGGGACACTGAAGCTTTCTTT	CASSLGDRDTEAFF
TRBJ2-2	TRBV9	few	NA	TGTGCCAGCAGCGTATACCCGTCGAACACCGGGGAGCTGTTTTTT	CASSVYPSNTGELFF
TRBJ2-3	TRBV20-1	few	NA	TGCAGTGTCAGACTTCGAGATACGCAGTATTTT	CSVRLRDTQYF
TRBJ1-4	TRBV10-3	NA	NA	TGTGCCATCAAGGAGGGGCATGATGAAAAACTGTTTTTT	CAIKEGHDEKLFF
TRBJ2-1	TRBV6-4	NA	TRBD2	TGTGCCAGCAGTCTCGTAGCGGGAGTCTTTGTAAATGAGCAGTTCTTC	CASSLVAGVFVNEQFF
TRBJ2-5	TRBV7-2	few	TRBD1	TGTGCCAGCAGCTTAGGGACAGGGGTCGGGGAGACCCAGTACTTC	CASSLGTGVGETQYF
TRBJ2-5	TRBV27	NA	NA	TGTGCCAGCATTGTCGCGGAAACCCAGTACTTC	CASIVAETQYF
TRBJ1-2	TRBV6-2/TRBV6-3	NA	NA	TGTGCCAGCAGGCCCGGAGGGGGAGATGGCTACACCTTC	CASRPGGGDGYTF
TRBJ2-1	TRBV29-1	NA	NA	TGCAGCGTTGACGGCTCCCGGGACGGTTTCTATGAGCAGTTCTTC	CSVDGSRDGFYEQFF
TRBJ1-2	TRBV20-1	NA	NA	TGCGTACTAAAAGCGCCGGGGCCAGCTAACTATGGCTACACCTTC	CVLKAPGPANYGYTF
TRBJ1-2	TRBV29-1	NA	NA	TGCAGCGTTGAAAGGTGGCCAGGGCCTAACTATGGCTACACCTTC	CSVERWPGPNYGYTF
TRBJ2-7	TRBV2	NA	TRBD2	TGTGCCAGCAGTGATCCTAGCGGTTACGAGCAGTACTTC	CASSDPSGYEQYF
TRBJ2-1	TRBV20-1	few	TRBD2	TGCAGTGCTAGACTAGCGGGATTCGATGAGCAGTTCTTC	CSARLAGFDEQFF
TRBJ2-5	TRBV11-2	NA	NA	TGTGCCAGCAGCTTAGTTCAGGAAGAGACCCAGTACTTC	CASSLVQEETQYF
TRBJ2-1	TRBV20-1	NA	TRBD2	TGCAGTGCTCGCCAGGGACTAGCAGAGCAGTTCTTC	CSARQGLAEQFF
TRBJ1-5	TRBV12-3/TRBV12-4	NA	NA	TGTGCCAGCAGCACTCAATCACAGAATCAGCCCCAGCATTTT	CASSTQSQNQPQHF
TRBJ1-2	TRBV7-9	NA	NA	TGTGCCAGCGCCCGGGGCCGGGACTATGGCTACACCTTC	CASARGRDYGYTF
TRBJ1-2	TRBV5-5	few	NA	TGTGCCAGCAGCCCGGACGTCAACTATGGCTACACCTTC	CASSPDVNYGYTF
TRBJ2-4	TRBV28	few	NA	TGTGCCAGCAGCCCCGGGGACCAAAACATTCAGTACTTC	CASSPGDQNIQYF
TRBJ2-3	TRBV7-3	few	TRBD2	TGTGCCAGCAGCTTAGGGCTAGCGGGGCCTCAAACACAGTATTTT	CASSLGLAGPQTQYF
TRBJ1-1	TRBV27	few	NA	TGTGCCAGCAGTTTATCGTGGGGGTTGAACACTGAAGCTTTCTTT	CASSLSWGLNTEAFF
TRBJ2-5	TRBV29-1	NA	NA	TGCAGCGTTGCTTCCGTGAGTGGAGAGACCCAGTACTTC	CSVASVSGETQYF
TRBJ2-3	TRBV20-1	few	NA	TGCAGTGCCCTAGGTGTAGATACGCAGTATTTT	CSALGVDTQYF
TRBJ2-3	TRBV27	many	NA	TGTGCCAGCAGTCAACGACAACATACGCAGTATTTT	CASSQRQHTQYF
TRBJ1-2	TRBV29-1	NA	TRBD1	TGCAGCGGCGGGGACAGGCCCCAATTCCTCTATGGCTACACCTTC	CSGGDRPQFLYGYTF
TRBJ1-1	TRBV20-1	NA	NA	TGCAGTGCTAAGGGAAGGGGGGACACTGAAGCTTTCTTT	CSAKGRGDTEAFF
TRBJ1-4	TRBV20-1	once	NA	TGCAGTGCTAGGGGTAGGAGGGATATTAATGAAAAACTGTTTTTT	CSARGRRDINEKLFF
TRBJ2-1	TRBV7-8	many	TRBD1	TGTGCCAGCAGCTTACTAGGGGACAGGGGTAACAATGAGCAGTTCTTC	CASSLLGDRGNNEQFF
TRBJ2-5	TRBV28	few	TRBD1	TGTGCCAGCCTGCCGGACAGGGTGATAAAGACCCAGTACTTC	CASLPDRVIKTQYF
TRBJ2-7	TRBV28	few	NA	TGTGCCAGCAGTTTATTGGCCAGAAGGTACGAGCAGTACTTC	CASSLLARRYEQYF
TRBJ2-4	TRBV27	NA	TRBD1	TGTGCCAGCCAAACCACTTCAGGGGGCTCCACGAAGACCGGGGCCAAAAACATTCAGTACTTC	CASQTTSGGSTKTGAKNIQYF
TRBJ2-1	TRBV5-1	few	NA	TGCGCCAGCAGCTTGGTGGGTGGGGGCGTCAATGAGCAGTTCTTC	CASSLVGGGVNEQFF
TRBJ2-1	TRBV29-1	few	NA	TGCAGCGTTGACAGGGAACGAGTTTACAATGAGCAGTTCTTC	CSVDRERVYNEQFF
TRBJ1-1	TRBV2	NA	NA	TGTGCCAGCAGTGAACCAAGAGTAGGGACCGGGGGCGGCACTGAAGCTTTCTTT	CASSEPRVGTGGGTEAFF
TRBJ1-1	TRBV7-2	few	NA	TGTGCCAGCAGCTTACAGCGATCGGGCACTGAAGCTTTCTTT	CASSLQRSGTEAFF
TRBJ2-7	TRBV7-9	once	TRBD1	TGTGCCAGCAGCTTAGCGGACAGGGGACCACGCTCCTACGAGCAGTACTTC	CASSLADRGPRSYEQYF
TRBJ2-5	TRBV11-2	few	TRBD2	TGTGCCAGCAGCTTTAGGGTTTTCGGCGGGAGGGATGAGACCCAGTACTTC	CASSFRVFGGRDETQYF
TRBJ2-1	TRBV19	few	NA	TGTGCCAGTCTCCCGCCAGGGACCCCCTATGGTCATGAGCAGTTCTTC	CASLPPGTPYGHEQFF
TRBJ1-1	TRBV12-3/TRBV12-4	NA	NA	TGTGCCAGCACCTTTACAGGGCGGGACACTGAAGCTTTCTTT	CASTFTGRDTEAFF
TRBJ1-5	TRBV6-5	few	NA	TGTGCCAGCTCTGGGTCTAAGACCTTTCAGCCCCAGCATTTT	CASSGSKTFQPQHF
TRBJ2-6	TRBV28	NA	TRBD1	TGTGCCAGCAGGGAGACAGGGGGTACTACAGGGTCCAACGTCCTGACTTTC	CASRETGGTTGSNVLTF
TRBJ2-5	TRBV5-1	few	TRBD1	TGCGCCAGCAGCTTTACCGGGACAGGGGTAGAGACCCAGTACTTC	CASSFTGTGVETQYF
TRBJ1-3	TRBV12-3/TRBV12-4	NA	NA	TGTGCCAGCAGACAATACCAGGCGGGCCGCAACACCATATATTTT	CASRQYQAGRNTIYF
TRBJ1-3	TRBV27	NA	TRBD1	TGTGCCAGCAGACCCACTACAGGGACAGGTGGAAACACCATATATTTT	CASRPTTGTGGNTIYF